This paragraph covers one TCR beta chain sequence. This clone's antigen is unknown. No quality values exist for individual bases; no much larger clone is one base distant. This record belongs to a study of blood T cell repertoires in COVID-19 (TCRdb year 2020). Broadly, across the study: Collaborator samples came from the United States, Italy and Spain and covered acute and convalescent phases of COVID-19. The material from the prospective study consisted of cDNA or gDNA derived from T cells, B-cell-depleted T cells, or PBMCs. Samples were obtained from the ongoing ImmuneRACE study (first 160 participants) and from over a thousand subjects provided by 6 global collaborators. The dataset comprised deeply sampled blood TCRbeta repertoires from subjects exposed to, actively infected with, or recovered from COVID-19. HLA class I and class II types, where available, came from metadata supplied by the sample provider rather than from assay-based typing. The repertoires were released in a freely available public database intended as a resource for research on the immune response to SARS-CoV-2. A de-identified subject ID, COVID-19 status, age in years and sex were almost always included in the sample metadata. Summary of the overall study and its limitations: How much clinical and demographic metadata was included differed by source and by participant, and the metadata was provided uncurated.

Each collaborating institution followed its own protocols to collect whole blood in K2EDTA tubes. For TCRbeta analysis, collaborators shipped samples as frozen whole blood, isolated PBMCs, or DNA extracted from either of those sample types. The CDR3 contains 15 residues, cysteine and phenylalanine counted. Only the CDR3 region is kept as DNA, spanning 45 bases read in frame from base 1. V was cut back by 6 bases and J by 3 bases, leaving a gap of 17 bases between them. CDR1 and CDR2, per the germline V gene, are MDHEN and SYDVKM. TCRbeta CDR3 regions were amplified from genomic DNA by means of the immunoSEQ Assay, a bias-controlled multiplex PCR. In the authors' own workflow: Within the assay, amplification of reference gene primers was used to estimate how many nucleated cells each sample contained. To quantify the absolute abundance of each unique TCRbeta CDR3 rearrangement, sequence reads were collapsed and filtered. For each sample, productive Simpson clonality was calculated by taking the square root of Simpson's diversity index across productive rearrangements. Not all clones reach the TCRdb copy of this immuneACCESS table, which keeps in-frame sequences only. Checked studies attribute under half of the gap to unresolved V genes and leave the rest unexplained. The V and J calls and clone size come from that table; D and trimming were worked out from the DNA. Recorded for this sample are some 47,000 clones; about 86% of them occurred a single time. The ten top clones hold 35% to 45% of the sample.

This TCR was sampled from a human donor in a cohort sampled during active COVID-19. Recombination connected TRBV28 to TRBJ1-2; perhaps TRBD1 is the D gene, with 6 bases matching. Material: peripheral blood. For the CDR3, the sequence is CASSPGGGPDYGYTF. The nucleotide sequence reads TGTGCCAGCAGCCCGGGGGGGGGCCCGGACTATGGCTACACCTTC.